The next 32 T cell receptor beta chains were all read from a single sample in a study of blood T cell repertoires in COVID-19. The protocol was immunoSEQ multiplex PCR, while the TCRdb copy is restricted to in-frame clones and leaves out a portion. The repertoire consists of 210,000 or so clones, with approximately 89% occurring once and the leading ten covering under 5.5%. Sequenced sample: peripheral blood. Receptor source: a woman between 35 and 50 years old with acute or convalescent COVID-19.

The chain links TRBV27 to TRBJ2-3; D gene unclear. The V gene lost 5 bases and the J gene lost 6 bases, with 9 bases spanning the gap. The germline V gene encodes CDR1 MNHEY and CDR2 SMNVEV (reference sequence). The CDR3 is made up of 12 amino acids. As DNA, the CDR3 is TGTGCCAGCAGTCCTCTGTCGGATACGCAGTATTTT. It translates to CASSPLSDTQYF.

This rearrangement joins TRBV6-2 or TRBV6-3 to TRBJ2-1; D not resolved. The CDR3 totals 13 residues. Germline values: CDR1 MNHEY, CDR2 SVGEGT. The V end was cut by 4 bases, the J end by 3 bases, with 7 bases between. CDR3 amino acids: CASSSQSYNEQFF. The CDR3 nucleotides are TGTGCCAGCAGTTCACAAAGCTACAATGAGCAGTTCTTC.

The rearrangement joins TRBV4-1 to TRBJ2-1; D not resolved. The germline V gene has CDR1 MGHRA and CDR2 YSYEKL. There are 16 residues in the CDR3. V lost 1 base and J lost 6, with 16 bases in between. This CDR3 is CASSQVDLGFVNEQFF. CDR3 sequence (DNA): TGCGCCAGCAGCCAAGTAGATCTAGGATTCGTCAATGAGCAGTTCTTC.

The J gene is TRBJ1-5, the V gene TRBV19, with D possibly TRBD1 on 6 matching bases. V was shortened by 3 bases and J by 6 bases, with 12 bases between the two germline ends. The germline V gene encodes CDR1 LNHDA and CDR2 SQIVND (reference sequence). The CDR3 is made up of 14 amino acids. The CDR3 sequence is CASSIRGQGQPQHF. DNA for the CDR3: TGTGCCAGTAGTATCAGGGGCCAGGGTCAGCCCCAGCATTTT.

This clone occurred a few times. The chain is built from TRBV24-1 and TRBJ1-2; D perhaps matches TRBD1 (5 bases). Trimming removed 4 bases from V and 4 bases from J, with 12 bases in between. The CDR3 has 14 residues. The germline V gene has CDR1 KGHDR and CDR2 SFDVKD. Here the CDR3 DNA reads TGTGCCACCAGTGACTCGGGGGGACTCTATGGCTACACCTTC. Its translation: CATSDSGGLYGYTF.

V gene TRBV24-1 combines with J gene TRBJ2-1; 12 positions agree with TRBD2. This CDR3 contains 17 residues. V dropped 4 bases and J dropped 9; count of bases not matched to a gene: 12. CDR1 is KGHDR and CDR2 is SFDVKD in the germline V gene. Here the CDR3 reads CATSEHPLAGGRSEQFF. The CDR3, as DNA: TGTGCCACCAGTGAACATCCCCTAGCGGGGGGGCGCAGTGAGCAGTTCTTC.

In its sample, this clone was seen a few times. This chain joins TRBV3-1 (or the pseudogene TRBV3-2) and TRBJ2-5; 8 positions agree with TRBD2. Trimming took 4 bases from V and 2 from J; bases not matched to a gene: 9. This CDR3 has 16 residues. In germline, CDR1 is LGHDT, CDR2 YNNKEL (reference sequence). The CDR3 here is CASSLPGLGGQETQYF. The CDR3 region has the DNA TGTGCCAGCAGCCTTCCGGGACTAGGGGGTCAAGAGACCCAGTACTTC.

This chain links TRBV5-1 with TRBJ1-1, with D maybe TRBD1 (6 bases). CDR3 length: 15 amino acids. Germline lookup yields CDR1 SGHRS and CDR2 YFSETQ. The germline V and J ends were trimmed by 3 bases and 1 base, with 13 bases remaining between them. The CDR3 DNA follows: TGCGCCAGCAGCTACCACAGGGAAGCGAACACTGAAGCTTTCTTT. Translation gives CASSYHREANTEAFF.

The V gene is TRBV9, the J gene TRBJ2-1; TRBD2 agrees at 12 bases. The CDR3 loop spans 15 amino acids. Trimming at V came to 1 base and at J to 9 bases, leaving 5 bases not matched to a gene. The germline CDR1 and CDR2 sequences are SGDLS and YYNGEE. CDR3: CASSVSSGGASEQFF. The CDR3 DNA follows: TGTGCCAGCAGCGTATCTAGCGGGGGGGCCAGTGAGCAGTTCTTC.

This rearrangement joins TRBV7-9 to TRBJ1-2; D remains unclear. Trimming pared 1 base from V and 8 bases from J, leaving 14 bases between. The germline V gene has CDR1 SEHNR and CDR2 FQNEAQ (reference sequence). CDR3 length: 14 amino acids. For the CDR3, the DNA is TGTGCCAGCAGCTTAGGGCAGTCTGGGAGCGGCTACACCTTC. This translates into CASSLGQSGSGYTF.

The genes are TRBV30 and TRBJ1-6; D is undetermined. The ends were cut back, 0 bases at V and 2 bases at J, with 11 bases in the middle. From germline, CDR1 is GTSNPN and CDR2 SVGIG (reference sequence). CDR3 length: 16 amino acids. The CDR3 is CAWSVRGVPYNSPLHF. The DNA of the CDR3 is TGTGCCTGGAGTGTACGGGGAGTACCCTATAATTCACCCCTCCACTTT.

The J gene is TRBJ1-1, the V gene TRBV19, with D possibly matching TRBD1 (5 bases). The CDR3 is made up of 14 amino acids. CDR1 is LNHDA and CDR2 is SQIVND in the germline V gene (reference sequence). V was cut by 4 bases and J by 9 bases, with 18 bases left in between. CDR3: CASSKVAGQGQAFF. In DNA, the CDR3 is TGTGCCAGTAGTAAGGTTGCGGGGCAGGGACAAGCTTTCTTT.

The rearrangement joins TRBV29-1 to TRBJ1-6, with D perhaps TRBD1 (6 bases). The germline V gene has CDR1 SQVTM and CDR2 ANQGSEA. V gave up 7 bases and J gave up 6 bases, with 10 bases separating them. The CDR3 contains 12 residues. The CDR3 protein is CSASQGNSPLHF. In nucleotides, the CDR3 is TGCAGCGCATCACAGGGTAATTCACCCCTCCACTTT.

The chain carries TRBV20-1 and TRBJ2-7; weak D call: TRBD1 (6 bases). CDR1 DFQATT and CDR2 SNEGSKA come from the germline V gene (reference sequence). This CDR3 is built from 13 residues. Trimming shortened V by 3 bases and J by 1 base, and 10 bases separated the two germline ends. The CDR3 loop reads CSASQGLSYEQYV. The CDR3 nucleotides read TGCAGTGCTAGTCAGGGGTTATCCTACGAGCAGTACGTC.

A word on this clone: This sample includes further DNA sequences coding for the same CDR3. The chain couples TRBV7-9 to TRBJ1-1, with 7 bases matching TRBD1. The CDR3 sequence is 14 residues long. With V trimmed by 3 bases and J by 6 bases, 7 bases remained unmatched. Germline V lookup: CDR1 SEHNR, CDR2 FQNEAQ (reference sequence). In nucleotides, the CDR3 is TGTGCCAGCAGCTTGCTGGGCCAGGGGGCTGAAGCTTTCTTT. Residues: CASSLLGQGAEAFF.

This chain's CDR3 is CASSDMRSQPQHF. CDR3 bases: TGTGCCAGCAGTGACATGCGGAGTCAGCCCCAGCATTTT. The chain uses TRBV6-1 and TRBJ1-5, with D hard to call. The germline V gene has CDR1 MNHNS and CDR2 SASEGT. The CDR3 spans 13 residues. V was clipped by 3 bases and J by 6 bases, with 9 bases between them.

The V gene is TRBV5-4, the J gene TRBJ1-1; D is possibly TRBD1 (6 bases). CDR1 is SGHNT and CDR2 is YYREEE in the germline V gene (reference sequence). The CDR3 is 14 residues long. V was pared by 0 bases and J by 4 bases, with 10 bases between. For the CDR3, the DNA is TGTGCCAGCAGCTTGGCAGGGGATCGCACTGAAGCTTTCTTT. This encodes CASSLAGDRTEAFF.

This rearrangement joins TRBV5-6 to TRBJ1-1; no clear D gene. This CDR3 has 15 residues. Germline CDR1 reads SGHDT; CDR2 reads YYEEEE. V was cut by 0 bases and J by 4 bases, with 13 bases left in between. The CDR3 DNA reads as TGTGCCAGCAGCTTGGTCTCGGATTCGGGCACTGAAGCTTTCTTT. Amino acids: CASSLVSDSGTEAFF.

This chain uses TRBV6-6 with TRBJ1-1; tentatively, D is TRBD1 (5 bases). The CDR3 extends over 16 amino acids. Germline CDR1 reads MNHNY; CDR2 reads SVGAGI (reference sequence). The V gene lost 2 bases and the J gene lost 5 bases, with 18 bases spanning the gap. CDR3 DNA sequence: TGTGCCAGCAGTTACCGCGGGGACCCGGCCGGGACTGAAGCTTTCTTT. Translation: CASSYRGDPAGTEAFF.

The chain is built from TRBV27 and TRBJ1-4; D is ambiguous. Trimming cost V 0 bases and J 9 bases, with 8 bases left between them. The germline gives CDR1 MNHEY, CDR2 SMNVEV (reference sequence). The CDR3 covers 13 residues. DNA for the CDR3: TGTGCCAGCAGTTTATCCCGCGATCAAAAACTGTTTTTT. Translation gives CASSLSRDQKLFF.

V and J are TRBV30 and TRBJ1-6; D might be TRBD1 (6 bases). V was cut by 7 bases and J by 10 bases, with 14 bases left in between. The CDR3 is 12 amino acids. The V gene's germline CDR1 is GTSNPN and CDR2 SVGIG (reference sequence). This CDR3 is CAYDRIGSPLHF. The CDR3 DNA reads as TGTGCCTACGACAGGATAGGGTCACCCCTCCACTTT. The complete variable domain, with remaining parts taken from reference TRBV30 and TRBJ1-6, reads SQTIHQWPATLVQPVGSPLSLECTVEGTSNPNLYWYRQAAGRGLQLLFYSVGIGQISSEVPQNLSASRPQDRQFILSSKKLLLSDSGFYLCAYDRIGSPLHFGNGTRLTVT.

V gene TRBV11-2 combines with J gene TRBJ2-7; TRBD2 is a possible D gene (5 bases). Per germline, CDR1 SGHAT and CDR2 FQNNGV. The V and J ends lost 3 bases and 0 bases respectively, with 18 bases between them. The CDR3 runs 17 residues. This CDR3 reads CASSFPGDSQCSYEQYV. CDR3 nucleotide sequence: TGTGCCAGCAGCTTCCCCGGGGATTCTCAATGCTCCTACGAGCAGTACGTC.

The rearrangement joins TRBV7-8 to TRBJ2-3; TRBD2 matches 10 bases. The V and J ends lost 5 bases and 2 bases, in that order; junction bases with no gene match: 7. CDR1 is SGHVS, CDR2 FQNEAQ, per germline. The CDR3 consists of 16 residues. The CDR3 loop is CASSPPGLASTDTQYF. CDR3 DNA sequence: TGTGCCAGCAGCCCACCGGGACTAGCGTCCACAGATACGCAGTATTTT.

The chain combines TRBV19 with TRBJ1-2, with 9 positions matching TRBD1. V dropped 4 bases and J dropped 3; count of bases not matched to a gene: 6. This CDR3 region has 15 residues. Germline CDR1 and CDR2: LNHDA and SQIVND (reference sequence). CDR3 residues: CASSSPGQGYYGYTF. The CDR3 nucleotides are TGTGCCAGTAGTAGTCCGGGACAGGGATACTATGGCTACACCTTC. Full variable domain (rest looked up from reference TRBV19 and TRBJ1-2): DGGITQSPKYLFRKEGQNVTLSCEQNLNHDAMYWYRQDPGQGLRLIYYSQIVNDFQKGDIAEGYSVSREKKESFPLTVTSAQKNPTAFYLCASSSPGQGYYGYTFGSGTRLTVV.

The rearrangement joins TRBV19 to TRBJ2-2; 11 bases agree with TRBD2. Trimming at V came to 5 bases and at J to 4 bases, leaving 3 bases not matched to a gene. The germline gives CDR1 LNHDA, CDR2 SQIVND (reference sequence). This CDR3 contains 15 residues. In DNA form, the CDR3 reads TGTGCCAGTAGTGTACTAGCGGGGGTCACCGGGGAGCTGTTTTTT. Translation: CASSVLAGVTGELFF.

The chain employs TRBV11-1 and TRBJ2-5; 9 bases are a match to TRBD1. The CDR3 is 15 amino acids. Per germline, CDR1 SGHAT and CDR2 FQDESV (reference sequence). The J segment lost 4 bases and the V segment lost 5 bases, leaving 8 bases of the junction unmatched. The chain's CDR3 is CASSPNRGRGETQYF. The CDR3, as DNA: TGTGCCAGCAGCCCTAACAGGGGGCGGGGAGAGACCCAGTACTTC.

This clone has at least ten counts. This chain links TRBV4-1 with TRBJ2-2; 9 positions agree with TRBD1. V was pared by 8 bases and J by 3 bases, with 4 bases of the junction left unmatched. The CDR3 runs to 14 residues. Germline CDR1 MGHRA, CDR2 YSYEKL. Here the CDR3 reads CASRDREDTGELFF. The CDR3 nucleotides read TGCGCCAGCCGGGACAGGGAGGACACCGGGGAGCTGTTTTTT.

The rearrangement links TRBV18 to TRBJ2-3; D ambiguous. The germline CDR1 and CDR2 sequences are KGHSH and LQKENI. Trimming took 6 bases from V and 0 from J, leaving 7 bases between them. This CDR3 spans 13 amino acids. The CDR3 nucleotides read TGTGCCAGCTCGGCGAGGAGCACAGATACGCAGTATTTT. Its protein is CASSARSTDTQYF.

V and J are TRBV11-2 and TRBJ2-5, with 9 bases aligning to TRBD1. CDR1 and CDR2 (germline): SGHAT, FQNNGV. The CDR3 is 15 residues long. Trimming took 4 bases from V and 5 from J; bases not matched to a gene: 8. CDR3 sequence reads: CASSSNPDRGETQYF. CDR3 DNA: TGTGCCAGCAGCTCTAATCCGGACAGGGGCGAGACCCAGTACTTC.

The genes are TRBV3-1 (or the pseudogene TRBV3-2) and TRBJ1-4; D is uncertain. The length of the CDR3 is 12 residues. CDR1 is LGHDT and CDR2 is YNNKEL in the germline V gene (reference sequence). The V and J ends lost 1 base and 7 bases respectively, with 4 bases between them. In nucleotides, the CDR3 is TGTGCCAGCAGCCAAGCCCGTGAAAAACTGTTTTTT. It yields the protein CASSQAREKLFF.

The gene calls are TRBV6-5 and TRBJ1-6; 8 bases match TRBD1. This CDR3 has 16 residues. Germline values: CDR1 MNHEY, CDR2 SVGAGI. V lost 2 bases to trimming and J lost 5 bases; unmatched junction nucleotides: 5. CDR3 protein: CASSYRTGTDNSPLHF. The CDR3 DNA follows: TGTGCCAGCAGTTACAGGACAGGGACCGATAATTCACCCCTCCACTTT.

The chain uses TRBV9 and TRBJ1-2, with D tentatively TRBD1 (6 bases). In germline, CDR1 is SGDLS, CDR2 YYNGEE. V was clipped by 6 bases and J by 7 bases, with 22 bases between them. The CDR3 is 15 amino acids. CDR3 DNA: TGTGCCAGCACAAAGGCAGGAACAGGGTTCTCTGGCTACACCTTC. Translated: CASTKAGTGFSGYTF.